One and the same sample provided the 12 T cell receptor beta chains below, sequenced in a study of post-analysis software for immune sequencing data. cDNA libraries of TCR beta carried unique molecular identifiers. TCRdb recomputed calls from the PCR reads with MiXCR, one row per CDR3 protein. This sample has approximately 360,000 distinct CDR3 sequences; about a third occur once, and the top ten carry over 10%. Study-wide findings and caveats: There were five or six TRBV segments more frequent in patients than controls, and TRBV5-6, TRBV5-1 and TRBV20-1 were among them.

Which antigens these TCRs recognize remains unknown. Sequenced material: blood. These receptors came from a girl aged 10-17 years with multiple sclerosis.

This clonotype was seen at least ten times. The V gene is TRBV4-2, the J gene TRBJ2-1, with 9 bases identical to TRBD2. The ends lost 4 bases at V and 0 bases at J; junction bases unmatched: 1. This CDR3 contains 15 residues. From germline, CDR1 is LGHNA and CDR2 YNFKEQ. The CDR3 DNA reads TGTGCCAGCAGCCGTAGCGGGGGCTCCTACAATGAGCAGTTCTTC. This codes for CASSRSGGSYNEQFF.

The chain joins TRBV12-3 or TRBV12-4 to TRBJ1-2, with a weak D call TRBD1 (5 bases). The CDR3 is made up of 14 amino acids. V shed 8 bases and J shed 6 bases, with 19 bases lying between them. This chain's CDR3 is CASAYRQKRDGYTF. Written as DNA, the CDR3 is TGTGCCAGCGCCTATCGACAGAAACGAGATGGCTACACCTTC.

The chain has TRBV27 and TRBJ2-1, with a possible D match to TRBD2 (7 bases). CDR3 length: 15 residues. V lost 5 bases, J lost 5 bases, and 16 bases lay in between. Germline CDR1 MNHEY, CDR2 SMNVEV (reference sequence). The CDR3 DNA follows: TGTGCCAGCAGTCCTGCCGGGGGGCTGGACAATGAGCAGTTCTTC. This sequence encodes CASSPAGGLDNEQFF.

This clonotype was seen a handful of times. The rearrangement uses TRBV24-1 and TRBJ1-2; tentative D call: TRBD1 (6 bases). The CDR3 has 13 residues. From germline, CDR1 is KGHDR and CDR2 SFDVKD. V was cut by 4 bases and J by 3 bases, with 8 bases left in between. The chain's CDR3 is CATSDRGYYGYTF. CDR3 nucleotide sequence: TGTGCCACCAGTGACAGGGGATACTATGGCTACACCTTC.

The V call is TRBV20-1, the J call TRBJ2-3; D gene uncertain. Germline V gene sequence: CDR1 DFQATT, CDR2 SNEGSKA (reference sequence). The CDR3 has 11 amino acids. Trimming cost V 2 bases and J 2 bases, with 2 bases left between them. CDR3 region: CSARITDTQYF. Here the CDR3 DNA reads TGCAGTGCTAGAATCACAGATACGCAGTATTTT.

A word on this clonotype: The junction differs from germline at one of its ends, possibly a read error. The chain has TRBV27 and TRBJ1-1, with 12 bases fitting TRBD1. The CDR3 consists of 14 residues. Looked up from germline, CDR1 is MNHEY and CDR2 is SMNVEV (reference sequence). CDR3 bases: TGTGTCAGCAGTCTGGGACAGGGGGCCACTGAAGCTTTCTTT. Amino acid sequence: CVSSLGQGATEAFF.

This chain connects TRBV2 to TRBJ2-5; D is undetermined. Germline loops: CDR1 SNHLY, CDR2 FYNNEI. The V end lost 0 bases, the J end lost 8 bases, and 16 bases lay between the germline ends. CDR3 length: 15 amino acids. The CDR3 here is CASSEALRASQTQYF. The CDR3 DNA reads TGTGCCAGCAGTGAAGCGCTTCGGGCAAGCCAAACCCAGTACTTC.

The chain has TRBV7-2 and TRBJ2-6; D gene uncertain. Trimming took 5 bases from V and 5 from J, leaving 10 bases between them. This CDR3 has 14 amino acids. CDR1 and CDR2 (germline): SGHTA, FQGNSA. The CDR3 bases are TGTGCCAGCAGCAAGGACCCTAGGGCCAACGTCCTGACTTTC. This translates into CASSKDPRANVLTF.

The rearrangement uses TRBV7-6 and TRBJ2-2; D may match TRBD1 or TRBD2 (5 bases each). CDR1 SGHVS and CDR2 FNYEAQ come from the germline V gene. The CDR3 consists of 16 residues. Trimming removed 0 bases at V and 7 bases at J, with 15 bases between. Written as DNA, the CDR3 is TGTGCCAGCAGCTTAGCGTGGGGGACCGAGAACGGGGAGCTGTTTTTT. It codes for CASSLAWGTENGELFF.

This clonotype came up a few times. The chain employs TRBV5-1 and TRBJ2-1; no definite D call. Trimming left V 4 bases short and J 8 bases short, with 13 bases between. The CDR3 totals 13 residues. Germline V gene data show CDR1 as SGHRS and CDR2 as YFSETQ. CDR3 protein: CASSLSEVDEQFF. Here the CDR3 DNA reads TGCGCCAGCAGCCTCTCTGAGGTTGATGAGCAGTTCTTC.

This chain connects TRBV7-9 to TRBJ2-1, with 7 bases matching TRBD1. The CDR3 totals 15 residues. J was trimmed by 4 bases and V by 4 bases; bases with no gene match: 7. Germline CDR1 SEHNR, CDR2 FQNEAQ (reference sequence). The CDR3 loop is CASSSGGHLYNEQFF. The CDR3 region has the DNA TGTGCCAGCAGCTCAGGGGGACACCTTTACAATGAGCAGTTCTTC.

The CDR3 coding sequence is TGCGCCAGCAGTCGTCTGGGGGGCCACAATGAGCAGTTCTTC. Encoded protein: CASSRLGGHNEQFF. This chain connects TRBV5-1 to TRBJ2-1; the D call may be TRBD1 or TRBD2 (6 bases each). The CDR3 is made up of 14 amino acids. V lost 5 bases and J 5 bases, leaving 14 bases between the germline ends. Germline CDR1 is SGHRS and CDR2 is YFSETQ. Using reference TRBV5-1 and TRBJ2-1 for the parts outside the CDR3, the full variable domain is KAGVTQTPRYLIKTRGQQVTLSCSPISGHRSVSWYQQTPGQGLQFLFEYFSETQRNKGNFPGRFSGRQFSNSRSEMNVSTLELGDSALYLCASSRLGGHNEQFFGPGTRLTVL.